This T cell receptor (beta chain) originates from a study of blood T cell repertoires in COVID-19. Study background: Sites across the United States, Italy and Spain contributed samples from acute and convalescent COVID-19. T cells, B-cell-depleted T cells, or PBMCs supplied cDNA or gDNA.

In the authors' methods: Reference gene primer amplification gave estimated nucleated cell counts. Clones were sequenced by immunoSEQ multiplex PCR, and TCRdb holds only the in-frame ones, with some missing. V and J calls and clone size are those listed in that table; D and trimming were worked out from the DNA. The sample records approximately 67,000 clones, about 90% being singletons. The V segment lost 5 bases and the J segment 4 bases; nucleotides outside the gene matches: 4. Germline V gives CDR1 MNHNY, CDR2 SVGAGI (reference sequence). This CDR3 comprises 14 residues. The gene calls are TRBV6-6 and TRBJ1-5; 8 bases match TRBD1. This TCR was recovered from a human donor in a cohort sampled during active COVID-19. Sequencing was performed on peripheral blood. The chain's CDR3 is CASSTRTGNQPQHF. The CDR3 region has the DNA TGTGCCAGCAGTACCCGGACAGGGAATCAGCCCCAGCATTTT.